This T cell receptor (beta chain) emerged from a study of blood T cell repertoires in COVID-19. Across the study: Sample material is recorded as cDNA or gDNA derived from T cells, B-cell-depleted T cells, or PBMCs.

In the authors' workflow: Estimation of nucleated cell counts was performed using reference gene primer amplification. Profiling relied on immunoSEQ multiplex PCR, and the TCRdb table lists in-frame clones only, not all of them. The DNA gave D and trimming, while V, J and clone size come from that table. The sample shows fewer than 400,000 clones, 85% of them seen only once. Germline lookup yields CDR1 GTSNPN and CDR2 SVGIG (reference sequence). This CDR3 comprises 11 residues. Deletions cut 3 bases from V and 1 base from J, with 3 bases between. Note on this clone: Other nucleotide sequences from this sample produce the same CDR3.

This chain uses TRBV30 with TRBJ1-1; D remains ambiguous. The clonotype originates from a woman younger than 30 with acute or convalescent COVID-19. Sequences were obtained from peripheral blood. The CDR3, as DNA: TGTGCCTGGAGCAGGAACACTGAAGCTTTCTTT. It translates to CAWSRNTEAFF.